A single sample gave rise to the 22 T cell receptor beta chains below, sequenced in a study of T cells in Graves' hyperthyroidism and ophthalmopathy. From RNA transcripts, TCR beta CDR3 regions were amplified. Primed by the HTBI set, a first-round RT-PCR was run on the TCR CDR3. TCRdb redid the calling of the multiplex PCR reads with MiXCR, one entry per CDR3 protein. The data show around 340,000 distinct CDR3 sequences, about a sixth seen once. Sequencing was performed on blood. The receptors originated from a woman in her thirties with Graves' hyperthyroidism that later progressed to Graves' ophthalmopathy.

The gene calls are TRBV20-1 and TRBJ1-5; D is ambiguous. Trimming removed 3 bases from V and 0 bases from J, with 12 bases in between. Germline-derived CDR1 and CDR2 are DFQATT and SNEGSKA (reference sequence). The CDR3 extends over 15 amino acids. This chain's CDR3 is CSARKGTDSNQPQHF. The CDR3 nucleotides read TGCAGTGCTAGGAAGGGAACAGATAGCAATCAGCCCCAGCATTTT.

J is TRBJ2-3 and V is TRBV2; tentatively, D is TRBD1 (6 bases). V lost 5 bases and J 6 bases, leaving 12 bases between the germline ends. The CDR3 is 13 residues long. Germline V lookup: CDR1 SNHLY, CDR2 FYNNEI. CDR3 sequence: CASSSFRGDTQYF. The CDR3 DNA reads TGTGCCAGCAGTTCCTTTAGGGGGGATACGCAGTATTTT.

This clonotype was seen more than once but under ten times. The J gene is TRBJ2-1, the V gene TRBV10-3; D perhaps matches TRBD2 (6 bases). Germline V gene data show CDR1 as ENHRY and CDR2 as SYGVKD. The CDR3 has 15 residues. Trimming cost V 2 bases and J 7 bases, with 15 bases left between them. As DNA, the CDR3 is TGTGCCATCAGTGAGCGCGGGACGGGGAGAAATGAGCAGTTCTTC. It is translated as CAISERGTGRNEQFF.

This clonotype came up many times. The V gene is TRBV28, the J gene TRBJ1-2, with 9 bases identical to TRBD1. CDR3 length equals 16 residues. Germline V gene lookup returns CDR1 MDHEN and CDR2 SYDVKM. The V and J ends lost 7 bases and 2 bases, in that order; junction bases with no gene match: 11. The CDR3 protein is CASNVPGTGRNYGYTF. The CDR3 DNA follows: TGTGCCAGCAACGTTCCCGGGACAGGGAGAAACTATGGCTACACCTTC.

About this clonotype itself: This clone may be a read error of a much larger clone one base away. This chain connects TRBV29-1 to TRBJ2-7; 8 bases are a match to TRBD1. Unmatched junction bases numbered 6, after V lost 4 bases and J lost 7 bases. Per the germline V gene, CDR1 is SQVTM and CDR2 is ANQGSEA. This CDR3 has 12 residues. The CDR3 here is CSVASGGDEQYF. CDR3 nucleotide sequence: TGCAGCGTTGCTTCAGGGGGCGATGAGCAGTACTTC.

This clonotype was recorded at least ten times. The chain combines TRBV24-1 with TRBJ2-1; 14 bases match TRBD2. The CDR3 length is 15 residues. From germline, CDR1 is KGHDR and CDR2 SFDVKD. V shed 5 bases and J 4 bases; nucleotides not matched to a gene: 0. The CDR3 DNA reads as TGTGCCACCAGTGGGACTAGCGGGGGGTACAATGAGCAGTTCTTC. It encodes CATSGTSGGYNEQFF.

Comment on this clonotype: A much larger clone differs from this one at a single base, so this may be a read error. The J gene is TRBJ2-1, the V gene TRBV27; 12 bases match TRBD2. The CDR3 is made up of 14 amino acids. Germline V CDR1 and CDR2: MNHEY, SMNVEV (reference sequence). CDR3 protein: CVSAWTSGNNEQFF. The CDR3 DNA reads TGTGTCAGCGCATGGACTAGCGGGAACAATGAGCAGTTCTTC.

This clonotype showed up many times. V usage is TRBV14 and J usage is TRBJ2-5; 10 nucleotides align to TRBD2. The ends lost 0 bases at V and 2 bases at J; junction bases unmatched: 12. The CDR3 length is 19 residues. Germline V gene data show CDR1 as SGHDN and CDR2 as FVKESK. This chain's CDR3 is CASSQDHSGGAREQETQYF. The CDR3 DNA follows: TGTGCCAGCAGCCAAGATCACAGCGGGGGGGCTCGGGAGCAAGAGACCCAGTACTTC.

The rearrangement links TRBV6-1 to TRBJ1-4, with 10 positions matching TRBD1. Per germline, CDR1 MNHNS and CDR2 SASEGT. The V gene end was trimmed by 2 bases and the J gene end by 8 bases; junction bases not matched to a gene: 20. The CDR3 is 20 amino acids. CDR3 in DNA: TGTGCCAGCAGTGAATCCTCAAGACAGGGGGCGCATTTAACCCTAGAAAAACTGTTTTTT. Amino acids: CASSESSRQGAHLTLEKLFF.

In its sample, this clonotype was seen many times. V usage is TRBV6-1 and J usage is TRBJ1-2; D remains unclear. Trimming left V 3 bases short and J 2 bases short, with 13 bases between. The CDR3 consists of 15 residues. Per germline, CDR1 MNHNS and CDR2 SASEGT. DNA for the CDR3: TGTGCCAGCAGTGAGGTCTGGCCGGGAAACTATGGCTACACCTTC. This encodes CASSEVWPGNYGYTF.

This clonotype occurred many times. The chain carries TRBV29-1 and TRBJ2-5, with 8 bases identical to TRBD1. The CDR3 is made up of 12 amino acids. The ends lost 7 bases at V and 5 bases at J; junction bases unmatched: 6. CDR1 is SQVTM, CDR2 ANQGSEA, per germline. DNA of the CDR3: TGCAGCGCCCGACAGGGGTCGGAGACCCAGTACTTC. Amino acids: CSARQGSETQYF.

The table lists this clonotype with many counts. The rearrangement joins TRBV28 to TRBJ2-7; D may be TRBD2 (6 bases). V dropped 5 bases and J dropped 1 base, with 12 bases sitting between them. Germline V gene lookup returns CDR1 MDHEN and CDR2 SYDVKM. The CDR3 consists of 14 residues. CDR3 sequence (DNA): TGTGCCAGCAGTATCCGGGACTGGTCCTACGAGCAGTACTTC. It yields the protein CASSIRDWSYEQYF.

This clonotype was counted only a few times. The rearrangement joins TRBV6-1 to TRBJ1-4; a weak D match, TRBD1 (6 bases). The CDR3 is 15 amino acids. V was cut by 7 bases and J by 4 bases, with 16 bases left in between. CDR1 is MNHNS and CDR2 is SASEGT in the germline V gene. The DNA of the CDR3 is TGTGCCAGCAACAAAGGGGGTTCTAATAATGAAAAACTGTTTTTT. Translation gives CASNKGGSNNEKLFF.

This clonotype was counted only a few times. The genes are TRBV9 and TRBJ2-1; D remains ambiguous. The CDR3 is 13 amino acids. V dropped 2 bases and J dropped 9 bases, with 12 bases sitting between them. CDR1 SGDLS and CDR2 YYNGEE come from the germline V gene. CDR3 sequence (DNA): TGTGCCAGCAGCGTGGACGGCCTCCGTGAGCAGTTCTTC. As protein: CASSVDGLREQFF. The full variable domain, its missing parts supplied by reference TRBV9 and TRBJ2-1, is DSGVTQTPKHLITATGQRVTLRCSPRSGDLSVYWYQQSLDQGLQFLIQYYNGEERAKGNILERFSAQQFPDLHSELNLSSLELGDSALYFCASSVDGLREQFFGPGTRLTVL.

The chain links TRBV19 to TRBJ2-3, with D uncertain. This CDR3 has 14 residues. Trimming removed 1 base from V and 0 bases from J, with 5 bases in between. From germline, CDR1 is LNHDA and CDR2 SQIVND (reference sequence). The CDR3 DNA sequence: TGTGCCAGTAGTATAGTACCAAGCACAGATACGCAGTATTTT. Encoded protein: CASSIVPSTDTQYF.

The rearrangement links TRBV30 to TRBJ2-2; 11 nucleotides line up with TRBD1. Germline values: CDR1 GTSNPN, CDR2 SVGIG (reference sequence). V gave up 3 bases and J gave up 6 bases; unmatched junction bases: 15. The CDR3 sequence is 18 residues long. The CDR3 is CAWRDRGRVYSVSGELFF. CDR3 sequence (DNA): TGTGCCTGGAGGGACAGGGGGCGCGTATATTCGGTTTCCGGGGAGCTGTTTTTT.

There are many counts of this clonotype. The chain couples TRBV18 to TRBJ2-2; unclear D gene. The ends were cut back, 3 bases at V and 0 bases at J, with 8 bases in the middle. Germline V gene sequence: CDR1 KGHSH, CDR2 LQKENI. This CDR3 spans 15 amino acids. The CDR3 is CASSPGRANTGELFF. The DNA of the CDR3 is TGTGCCAGCTCACCGGGAAGGGCGAACACCGGGGAGCTGTTTTTT.

This clonotype was picked up a small number of times. The V gene is TRBV10-3, the J gene TRBJ1-2; D is ambiguous. The germline V and J ends were trimmed by 4 bases and 6 bases, with 24 bases remaining between them. Germline V gives CDR1 ENHRY, CDR2 SYGVKD. The CDR3 length is 17 residues. The CDR3 nucleotides read TGTGCCATCAGTGGCCCCACCCGCGCCACCCGATCCAATGGCTACACCTTC. Translation: CAISGPTRATRSNGYTF.

The chain uses TRBV6-6 and TRBJ2-1, with 9 nucleotides matching TRBD2. Germline values: CDR1 MNHNY, CDR2 SVGAGI (reference sequence). Germline trimming cut 2 bases from V and 3 bases from J; bases unmatched to any gene: 2. This CDR3 is built from 15 residues. Here the CDR3 DNA reads TGTGCCAGCAGTTACGGCGGGGGGGACTACAATGAGCAGTTCTTC. Residues: CASSYGGGDYNEQFF.

This chain links TRBV2 with TRBJ1-1; possible D gene TRBD1, 6 bases. The V and J ends lost 6 bases and 1 base respectively, with 21 bases between them. The CDR3 is 17 amino acids. Germline V lookup: CDR1 SNHLY, CDR2 FYNNEI. The CDR3 is CASSLEAGRGTNTEAFF. CDR3 in DNA: TGTGCCAGCAGCTTAGAAGCAGGGAGGGGGACGAACACTGAAGCTTTCTTT.

A few counts support this clonotype. The chain carries TRBV19 and TRBJ1-5; 9 bases agree with TRBD1. V shed 3 bases, J shed 3 bases, and the junction held 3 bases outside the gene matches. The CDR3 spans 15 residues. The germline V gene encodes CDR1 LNHDA and CDR2 SQIVND (reference sequence). DNA of the CDR3: TGTGCCAGTAGTATCGGGACAGGGTTCAATCAGCCCCAGCATTTT. This translates into CASSIGTGFNQPQHF.

This clonotype was seen many times. J is TRBJ2-2 and V is TRBV28; D perhaps matches TRBD2 (6 bases). This CDR3 is built from 16 residues. V was pared by 6 bases and J by 3 bases, with 17 bases between. Germline values: CDR1 MDHEN, CDR2 SYDVKM. Written as DNA, the CDR3 is TGTGCCAGCAGCCCTCGGGGGATGTCCCACACCGGGGAGCTGTTTTTT. Its translation is CASSPRGMSHTGELFF.